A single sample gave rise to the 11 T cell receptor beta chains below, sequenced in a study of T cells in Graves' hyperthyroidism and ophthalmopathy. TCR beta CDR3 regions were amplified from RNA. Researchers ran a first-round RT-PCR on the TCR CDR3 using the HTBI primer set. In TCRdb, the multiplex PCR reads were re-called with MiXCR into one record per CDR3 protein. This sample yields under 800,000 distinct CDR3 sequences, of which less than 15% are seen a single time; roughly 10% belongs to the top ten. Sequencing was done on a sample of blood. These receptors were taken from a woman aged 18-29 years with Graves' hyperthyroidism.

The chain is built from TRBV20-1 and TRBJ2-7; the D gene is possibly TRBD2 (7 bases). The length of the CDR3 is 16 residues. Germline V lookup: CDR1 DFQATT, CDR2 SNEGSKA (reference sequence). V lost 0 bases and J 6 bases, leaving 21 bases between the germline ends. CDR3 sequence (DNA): TGCAGTGCTAGAGAACGGAACCTTTGGGGGGGGGCCGAGCAGTACTTC. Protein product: CSARERNLWGGAEQYF.

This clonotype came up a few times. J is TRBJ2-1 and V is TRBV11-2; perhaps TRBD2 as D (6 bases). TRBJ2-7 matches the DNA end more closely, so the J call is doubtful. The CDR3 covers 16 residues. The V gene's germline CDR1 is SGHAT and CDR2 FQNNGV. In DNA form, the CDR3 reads TGTGCCAGCAGCTTAGTATACGGGAGTGCCTACAATGAGCAGTACTTC. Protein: CASSLVYGSAYNEQYF.

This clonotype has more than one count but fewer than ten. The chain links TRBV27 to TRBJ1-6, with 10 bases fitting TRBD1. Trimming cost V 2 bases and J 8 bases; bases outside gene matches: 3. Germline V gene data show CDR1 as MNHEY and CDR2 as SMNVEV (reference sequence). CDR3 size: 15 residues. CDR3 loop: CASSLRQGADSPLHF. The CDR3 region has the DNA TGTGCCAGCAGTTTAAGACAGGGGGCTGATTCACCCCTCCACTTT.

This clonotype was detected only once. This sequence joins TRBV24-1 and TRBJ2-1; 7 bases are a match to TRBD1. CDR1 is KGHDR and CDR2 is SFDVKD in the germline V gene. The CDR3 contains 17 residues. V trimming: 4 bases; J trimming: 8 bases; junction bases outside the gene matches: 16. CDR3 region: CATSEPTPRQGVDEQFF. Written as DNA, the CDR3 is TGTGCCACCAGTGAACCCACCCCCCGCCAGGGGGTGGATGAGCAGTTCTTC.

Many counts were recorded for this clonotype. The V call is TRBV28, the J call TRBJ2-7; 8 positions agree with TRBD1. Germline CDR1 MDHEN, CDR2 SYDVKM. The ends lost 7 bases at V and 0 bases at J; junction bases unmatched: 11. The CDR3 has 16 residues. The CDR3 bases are TGTGCCAGCACCCAAACCTTCGGGACAGGCTCCTACGAGCAGTACTTC. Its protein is CASTQTFGTGSYEQYF.

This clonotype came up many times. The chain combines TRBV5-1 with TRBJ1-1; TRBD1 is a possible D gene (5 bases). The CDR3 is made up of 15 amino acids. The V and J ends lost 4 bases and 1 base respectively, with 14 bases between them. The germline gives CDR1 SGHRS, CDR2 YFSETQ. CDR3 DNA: TGCGCCAGCAGCCGAATCGGGCAGGGGAACACTGAAGCTTTCTTT. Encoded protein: CASSRIGQGNTEAFF. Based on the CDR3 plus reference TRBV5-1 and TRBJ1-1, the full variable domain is KAGVTQTPRYLIKTRGQQVTLSCSPISGHRSVSWYQQTPGQGLQFLFEYFSETQRNKGNFPGRFSGRQFSNSRSEMNVSTLELGDSALYLCASSRIGQGNTEAFFGQGTRLTVV.

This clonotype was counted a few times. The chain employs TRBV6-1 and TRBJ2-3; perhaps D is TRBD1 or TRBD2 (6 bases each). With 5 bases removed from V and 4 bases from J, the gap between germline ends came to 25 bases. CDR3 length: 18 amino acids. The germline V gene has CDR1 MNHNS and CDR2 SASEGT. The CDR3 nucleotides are TGTGCCAGCAGTCTCCGTGGGGGGCGGTATATACTGGCAGATACGCAGTATTTT. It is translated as CASSLRGGRYILADTQYF.

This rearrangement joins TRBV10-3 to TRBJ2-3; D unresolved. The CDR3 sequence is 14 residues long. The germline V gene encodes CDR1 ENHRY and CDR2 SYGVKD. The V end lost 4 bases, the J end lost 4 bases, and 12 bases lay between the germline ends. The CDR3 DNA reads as TGTGCCATCAGTGGGGCCGTCGTGGCAGATACGCAGTATTTT. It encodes CAISGAVVADTQYF.

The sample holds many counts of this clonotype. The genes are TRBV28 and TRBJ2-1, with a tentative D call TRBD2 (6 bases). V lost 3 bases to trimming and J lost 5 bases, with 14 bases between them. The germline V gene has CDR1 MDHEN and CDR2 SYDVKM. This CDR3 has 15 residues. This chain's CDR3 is CASSLGRPANNEQFF. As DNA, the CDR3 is TGTGCCAGCAGTTTGGGGAGGCCAGCAAACAATGAGCAGTTCTTC.

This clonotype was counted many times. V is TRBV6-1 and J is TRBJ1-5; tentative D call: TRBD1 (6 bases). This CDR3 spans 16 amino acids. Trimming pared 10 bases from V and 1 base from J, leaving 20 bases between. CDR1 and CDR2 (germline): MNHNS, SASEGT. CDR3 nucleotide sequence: TGTGCCACCTTTGAGGGTGGCAGGGGAAGCAATCAGCCCCAGCATTTT. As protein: CATFEGGRGSNQPQHF.

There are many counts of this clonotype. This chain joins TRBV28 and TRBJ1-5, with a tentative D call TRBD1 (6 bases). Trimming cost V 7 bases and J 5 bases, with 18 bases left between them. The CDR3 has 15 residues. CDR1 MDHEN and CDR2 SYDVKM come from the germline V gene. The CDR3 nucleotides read TGTGCCAGCATCCAATGGGGGGGCAGGGATCAGCCCCAGCATTTT. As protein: CASIQWGGRDQPQHF.